A single sample gave rise to the 5 T cell receptor beta chains below, sequenced in a study of early stage breast cancer tumors. Using immunoSEQ multiplex PCR, the repertoire was profiled, and TCRdb retains in-frame clones only, with some absent. The sample holds roughly 25,000 clones, 55% to 80% seen once. The sample comprised breast tumor tissue. These receptors came from a person aged 55 to 69 with breast cancer.

In this sample, this clone turned up once. This chain joins TRBV7-8 and TRBJ1-4; the D is unclear. V was shortened by 2 bases and J by 0 bases, with 10 bases between the two germline ends. The CDR3 has 16 amino acids. The germline V gene encodes CDR1 SGHVS and CDR2 FQNEAQ. The CDR3 loop reads CASSLRHLATNEKLFF. In nucleotides, the CDR3 is TGTGCCAGCAGCTTAAGGCACCTAGCAACTAATGAAAAACTGTTTTTT.

This sequence joins TRBV18 and TRBJ2-7, with 9 bases lining up with TRBD2. The CDR3 contains 14 residues. CDR1 and CDR2 from the germline V gene are KGHSH and LQKENI. Trimming cost V 3 bases and J 3 bases; bases outside gene matches: 3. The CDR3 DNA reads TGTGCCAGCTCACCGCGGGAGGGGAGCTACGAGCAGTACTTC. It encodes CASSPREGSYEQYF.

This chain links TRBV7-3 with TRBJ1-1; maybe TRBD1 (5 bases). Germline CDR1 reads SGHTA; CDR2 reads FQGTGA. The CDR3 contains 18 residues. V was trimmed by 2 bases and J by 2 bases, leaving 21 bases between them. The DNA for the CDR3 is TGTGCCAGCAGCTTAGTTCCGGGACTCCAGGGCGATAACACTGAAGCTTTCTTT. Translated, it gives CASSLVPGLQGDNTEAFF. Full variable domain (outside the CDR3, taken from reference TRBV7-3 and TRBJ1-1): GAGVSQTPSNKVTEKGKYVELRCDPISGHTALYWYRQSLGQGPEFLIYFQGTGAADDSGLPNDRFFAVRPEGSVSTLKIQRTERGDSAVYLCASSLVPGLQGDNTEAFFGQGTRLTVV.

The V gene is TRBV7-8, the J gene TRBJ2-7; tentative D call: TRBD1 (6 bases). CDR1 and CDR2 from the germline V gene are SGHVS and FQNEAQ. The germline V and J ends were trimmed by 3 bases and 5 bases, with 32 bases remaining between them. The CDR3 has 20 amino acids. The CDR3 sequence: CASSLMFRQGSSWVGDEQYF. The CDR3 bases are TGTGCCAGCAGCTTGATGTTCCGGCAGGGGTCCTCTTGGGTAGGGGACGAGCAGTACTTC.

The chain uses TRBV29-1 and TRBJ2-3, with 9 bases fitting TRBD1. CDR3 length: 13 residues. V was clipped by 6 bases and J by 1 base; unmatched bases: 2. Germline V gene data show CDR1 as SQVTM and CDR2 as ANQGSEA. The CDR3 bases are TGCAGCGTAACAGGGGGCGGCACAGATACGCAGTATTTT. Translated, it gives CSVTGGGTDTQYF.